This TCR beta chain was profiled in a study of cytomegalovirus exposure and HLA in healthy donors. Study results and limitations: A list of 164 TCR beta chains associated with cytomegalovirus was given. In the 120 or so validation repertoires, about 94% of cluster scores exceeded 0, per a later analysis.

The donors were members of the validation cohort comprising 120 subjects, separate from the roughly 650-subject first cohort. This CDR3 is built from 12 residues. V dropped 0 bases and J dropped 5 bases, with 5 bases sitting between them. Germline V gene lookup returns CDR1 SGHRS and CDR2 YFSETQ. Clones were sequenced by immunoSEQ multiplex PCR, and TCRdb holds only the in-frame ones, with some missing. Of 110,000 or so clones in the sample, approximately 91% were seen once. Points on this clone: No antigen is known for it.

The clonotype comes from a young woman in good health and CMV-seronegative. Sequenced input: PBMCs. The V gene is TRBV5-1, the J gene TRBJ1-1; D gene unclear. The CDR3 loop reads CASSLGQTEAFF. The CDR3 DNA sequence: TGCGCCAGCAGCTTGGGCCAGACTGAAGCTTTCTTT.